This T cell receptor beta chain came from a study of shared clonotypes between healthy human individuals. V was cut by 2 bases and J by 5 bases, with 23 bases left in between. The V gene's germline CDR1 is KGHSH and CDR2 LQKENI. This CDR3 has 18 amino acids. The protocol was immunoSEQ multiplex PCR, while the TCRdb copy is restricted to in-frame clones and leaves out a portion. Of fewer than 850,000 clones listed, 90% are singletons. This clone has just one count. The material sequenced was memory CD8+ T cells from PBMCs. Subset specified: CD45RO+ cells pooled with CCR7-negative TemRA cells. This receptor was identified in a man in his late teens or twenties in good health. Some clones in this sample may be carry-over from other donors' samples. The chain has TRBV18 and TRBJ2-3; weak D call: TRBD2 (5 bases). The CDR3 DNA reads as TGTGCCAGCTCACCAACTCCAAGCGGACCTTCCTGGGGAGATACGCAGTATTTT. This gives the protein CASSPTPSGPSWGDTQYF.